Following are 13 T cell receptor beta chains from one sample sequenced in a study of T cell clones after liver transplantation. Produced via immunoSEQ multiplex PCR; TCRdb's table is partial and in-frame only. The sample contains under 20,000 clones, 85% to 90% of which appear only once. This specimen was CD8+ T cells from blood, taken around 45 months after liver transplant. The receptor source for this set is a human patient who received a liver transplant. A subset of T cells may come from the graft donor.

This clone has more than one count but fewer than ten. CDR3 bases: TGTGCCAGCAGACCCCGGACAGGGCTGAACACTGAAGCTTTCTTT. The encoded protein is CASRPRTGLNTEAFF. The rearrangement joins TRBV27 to TRBJ1-1, with 8 bases matching TRBD1. There are 15 residues in the CDR3. The V and J ends lost 6 bases and 0 bases, in that order; junction bases with no gene match: 6. The V gene's germline CDR1 is MNHEY and CDR2 SMNVEV (reference sequence).

The chain links TRBV27 to TRBJ2-7; tentatively, D is TRBD2 (5 bases). Germline V CDR1 and CDR2: MNHEY, SMNVEV (reference sequence). The CDR3 is made up of 13 amino acids. Trimming shortened V by 2 bases and J by 3 bases, and 8 bases separated the two germline ends. The CDR3 protein is CASSLGRFYEQYF. The CDR3 coding sequence is TGTGCCAGCAGTTTAGGGAGATTCTACGAGCAGTACTTC.

The rearrangement uses TRBV7-9 and TRBJ1-2; TRBD1 agrees at 7 bases. The J segment lost 2 bases and the V segment lost 5 bases, leaving 5 bases of the junction unmatched. From germline, CDR1 is SEHNR and CDR2 FQNEAQ (reference sequence). CDR3 size: 14 residues. The CDR3 sequence: CASSQTGQNYGYTF. The CDR3 DNA sequence: TGTGCCAGCAGCCAGACAGGGCAGAACTATGGCTACACCTTC.

The chain links TRBV23-1 to TRBJ2-2; D not certain. TRBV23-1 is marked as an open reading frame, function uncertain. V shed 6 bases and J shed 4 bases, with 3 bases lying between them. The CDR3 is 11 residues long. The CDR3: CASRSTGELFF. Written as DNA, the CDR3 is TGCGCCAGCAGGAGCACCGGGGAGCTGTTTTTT.

Written as DNA, the CDR3 is TGCGCCAGCAGACCGACAGGGGATGAGGAGCAGTACTTC. Its protein is CASRPTGDEEQYF. V is TRBV5-1 and J is TRBJ2-7; TRBD1 matches at 8 bases. The CDR3 runs to 13 residues. J lost 7 bases, V lost 5 bases, and 8 bases had no gene match. Germline V CDR1 and CDR2: SGHRS, YFSETQ.

J is TRBJ2-5 and V is TRBV5-1; TRBD2 aligns across 10 bases. Trimming took 2 bases from V and 5 from J; bases not matched to a gene: 3. Per germline, CDR1 SGHRS and CDR2 YFSETQ. The CDR3 has 14 residues. The CDR3 nucleotides read TGCGCCAGCAGCTTAGCGGGAGGGGAGGAGACCCAGTACTTC. This sequence encodes CASSLAGGEETQYF.

The chain uses TRBV6-5 and TRBJ2-2; TRBD2 aligns across 10 bases. The CDR3 is 15 amino acids. Germline V gene sequence: CDR1 MNHEY, CDR2 SVGAGI. V dropped 7 bases and J dropped 5; count of bases not matched to a gene: 7. In DNA, the CDR3 is TGTGCCAGCATATCCGGGACTAGCGCTACCGGGGAGCTGTTTTTT. Its protein product is CASISGTSATGELFF.

CDR3 in DNA: TGTGCCAGCAAAGGAAACGAGTTCTCTGGAAACACCATATATTTT. Translating it yields CASKGNEFSGNTIYF. This chain uses TRBV6-9 with TRBJ1-3; D is uncertain. From germline, CDR1 is MNHGY and CDR2 SVAAGI. This CDR3 has 15 amino acids. V was pared by 7 bases and J by 0 bases, with 13 bases between.

This chain connects TRBV4-1 to TRBJ2-7, with D perhaps matching TRBD1 (6 bases). The CDR3 contains 15 residues. The V end lost 2 bases, the J end lost 3 bases, and 14 bases lay between the germline ends. The germline V gene has CDR1 MGHRA and CDR2 YSYEKL. The CDR3, as DNA: TGCGCCAGCAGCCAATTGACACAGGGCCTCTACGAGCAGTACTTC. Translated: CASSQLTQGLYEQYF.

The gene calls are TRBV7-6 and TRBJ1-2, with D perhaps matching TRBD1 (5 bases). The germline V and J ends were trimmed by 5 bases and 4 bases, with 11 bases remaining between them. In germline, CDR1 is SGHVS, CDR2 FNYEAQ. The CDR3 is 13 residues long. The CDR3 DNA sequence: TGTGCCAGCAGCATGGGGGGAGGCTATGGCTACACCTTC. It encodes CASSMGGGYGYTF.

The chain couples TRBV27 to TRBJ1-1; 10 nucleotides agree with TRBD1. Losses at the gene ends were 8 bases for V and 4 bases for J; bases not matched to a gene: 4. CDR3 size: 13 residues. Looked up from germline, CDR1 is MNHEY and CDR2 is SMNVEV (reference sequence). The CDR3 reads CASGRTGGTEAFF. For the CDR3, the DNA is TGTGCCAGCGGCAGGACAGGGGGCACTGAAGCTTTCTTT.

This rearrangement joins TRBV4-1 to TRBJ2-3; maybe TRBD2 (6 bases). Germline assignment: CDR1 MGHRA and CDR2 YSYEKL. The CDR3 spans 12 residues. Trimming stripped 2 bases from V and 13 bases from J, with 13 bases between. The CDR3 DNA follows: TGCGCCAGCAGCCAAACAACGGGACTGGAGTATTTT. Protein product: CASSQTTGLEYF.

The V and J genes are TRBV6-5 and TRBJ2-7, with 7 bases aligning to TRBD1. There are 14 residues in the CDR3. In germline, CDR1 is MNHEY, CDR2 SVGAGI. J lost 2 bases, V lost 5 bases, and 6 bases had no gene match. The CDR3 nucleotides are TGTGCCAGCAGTCAAAAACAGGGGACCTACGAGCAGTACTTC. Protein sequence: CASSQKQGTYEQYF.